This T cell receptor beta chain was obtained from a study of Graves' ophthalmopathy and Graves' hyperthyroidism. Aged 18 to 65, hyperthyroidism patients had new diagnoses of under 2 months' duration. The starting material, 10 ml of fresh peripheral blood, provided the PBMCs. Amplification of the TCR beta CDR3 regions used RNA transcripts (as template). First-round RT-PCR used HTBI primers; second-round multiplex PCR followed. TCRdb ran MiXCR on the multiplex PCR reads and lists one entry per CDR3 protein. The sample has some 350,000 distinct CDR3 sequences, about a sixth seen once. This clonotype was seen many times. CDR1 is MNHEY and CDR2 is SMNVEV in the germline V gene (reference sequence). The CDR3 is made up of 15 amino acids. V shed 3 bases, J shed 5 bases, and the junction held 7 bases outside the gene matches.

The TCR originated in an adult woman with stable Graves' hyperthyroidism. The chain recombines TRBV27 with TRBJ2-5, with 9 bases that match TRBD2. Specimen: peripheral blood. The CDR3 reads CASSFGGRAAETQYF. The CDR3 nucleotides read TGTGCCAGCAGTTTTGGCGGGAGGGCCGCGGAGACCCAGTACTTC.